What follows are 9 T cell receptor beta chains derived from one specimen sequenced in a study of blood T cells in healthy people across ages. A second PCR, run for roughly 7 to 11 cycles, used a sample-barcoded 5' primer plus a J-beta primer mix. TCRdb called the 5' RACE reads again in MiXCR, with one record for every CDR3 protein. Counted here are roughly 680,000 distinct CDR3 sequences, over 40% occurring once; the ten biggest clones make up roughly 14%. Sequencing input: blood. The source of these receptors is a woman at least 80 years old in good health.

This clonotype was observed at least ten times. Its ends do not fully match the called genes, so a read error is possible. The chain combines TRBV20-1 with TRBJ2-4; TRBD1 matches 7 bases. This CDR3 comprises 17 residues. Germline V CDR1 and CDR2: DFQATT, SNEGSKA (reference sequence). The CDR3 here is CSARPPQDRLAKNTQYF. In nucleotides, the CDR3 is TGCAGTGCTAGGCCCCCTCAGGACAGGCTAGCCAAAAACACTCAGTACTTC.

For this clonotype: This may stem from a read error, because a much larger clone lies one nucleotide away. The V gene is TRBV27, the J gene TRBJ2-4, with a possible D match to TRBD2 (5 bases). Germline V lookup: CDR1 MNHEY, CDR2 SMNVEV (reference sequence). The CDR3 spans 13 residues. V lost 5 bases and J 9 bases, leaving 14 bases between the germline ends. The CDR3 DNA reads TGTGCCAGCAGTGTAGCCCGAGGAGGCATTCAGTACTTC. This codes for CASSVARGGIQYF.

In the case of this clonotype: A read error may produce the germline difference seen at one junction end. The J gene is TRBJ1-2, the V gene TRBV7-9; a possible D gene is TRBD1 (5 bases). The CDR3 totals 13 residues. Germline V CDR1 and CDR2: SEHNR, FQNEAQ (reference sequence). This chain's CDR3 is CTSSAGLLYGYTF. The DNA of the CDR3 is TGTACCAGCAGCGCGGGACTCCTCTATGGCTACACCTTC.

This rearrangement joins TRBV20-1 to TRBJ2-7, with D possibly being TRBD1 (6 bases). CDR1 is DFQATT and CDR2 is SNEGSKA in the germline V gene (reference sequence). The CDR3 has 13 residues. Trimming removed 2 bases at V and 6 bases at J, with 14 bases between. DNA of the CDR3: TGCAGTGCTAGAAACAGGGCAAAGGGCGAGCAGTACTTC. It encodes CSARNRAKGEQYF.

V and J are TRBV7-9 and TRBJ2-1, with D uncertain. Gene TRBJ2-7 matches the end of the DNA better, so the J call may be wrong. Germline lookup yields CDR1 SEHNR and CDR2 FQNEAQ (reference sequence). This CDR3 region has 13 residues. CDR3 in DNA: TGTGCCAGCAGGGCGGTCTCCTACAATGAGCAGTACTTC. It encodes CASRAVSYNEQYF.

This rearrangement joins TRBV6-6 to TRBJ2-7; 9 bases are shared with TRBD2. Matching the DNA end better, TRBJ2-5 makes the J call doubtful. The germline CDR1 and CDR2 sequences are MNHNY and SVGAGI (reference sequence). CDR3 length: 14 amino acids. The CDR3 region is CASSWTSDGETQYF. The DNA of the CDR3 is TGTGCCAGCAGTTGGACTAGCGATGGGGAGACCCAGTACTTC.

The V and J genes are TRBV18 and TRBJ2-4; tentatively, D is TRBD1 (5 bases). CDR1 KGHSH and CDR2 LQKENI come from the germline V gene. CDR3 length: 15 residues. V lost 3 bases and J lost 8, with 17 bases in between. CDR3 amino acids: CASSPPTESRDIQYF. CDR3 nucleotide sequence: TGTGCCAGCTCACCGCCGACAGAGTCGAGAGACATTCAGTACTTC.

This clonotype was seen at least ten times. This chain links TRBV28 with TRBJ2-1, with D possibly matching TRBD2 (7 bases). CDR1 and CDR2 (germline): MDHEN, SYDVKM. This CDR3 has 14 residues. V was clipped by 9 bases and J by 6 bases, with 18 bases between them. CDR3 DNA sequence: TGTGCCAGTTTAGGGGGGGACTGGATCAATGAGCAGTTCTTC. This encodes CASLGGDWINEQFF.

Regarding this clonotype: Possible read error: a much larger clone is one base away. The chain recombines TRBV3-1 with TRBJ2-4; perhaps TRBD2 as D (5 bases). The end of the DNA aligns better with TRBJ2-7, so the J call may be wrong. The CDR3 has 13 residues. Germline V gene sequence: CDR1 LGHDT, CDR2 YNNKEL (reference sequence). The CDR3: CASSQVTEGEQYF. Here the CDR3 DNA reads TGTGCCAGCAGCCAAGTTACAGAGGGCGAGCAGTACTTC.